The 6 T cell receptor beta chains given below trace back to one sample, sequenced in a study of OX40 agonist ivuxolimab in advanced cancers. The method was immunoSEQ multiplex PCR; TCRdb's version includes in-frame clones alone and lacks a portion of them. The sample has roughly 76,000 clones, 65% to 90% seen once. The material was CD4+ or CD8+ T cells sorted from blood, obtained in a trial of the OX40 agonist ivuxolimab. The receptor source for this set is an adult with an advanced solid tumor such as melanoma, head and neck, liver or kidney cancer.

The chain has TRBV6-1 and TRBJ1-6; 8 bases align to TRBD1. After removal of 5 bases from V and 11 bases from J, the junction contained 5 bases not matched to a gene. From germline, CDR1 is MNHNS and CDR2 SASEGT. The CDR3 runs 13 residues. The CDR3 protein is CASSQGAMAPLHF. In nucleotides, the CDR3 is TGTGCCAGCAGTCAGGGGGCTATGGCACCCCTCCACTTT.

This sequence joins TRBV29-1 and TRBJ1-1, with D uncertain. The V and J ends lost 4 bases and 6 bases respectively, with 9 bases between them. The germline V gene encodes CDR1 SQVTM and CDR2 ANQGSEA. The CDR3 is made up of 11 amino acids. The CDR3 DNA reads as TGCAGCGTTGTGGTTGGGGCTGAAGCTTTCTTT. As protein: CSVVVGAEAFF.

V gene TRBV29-1 combines with J gene TRBJ2-6; a possible D gene is TRBD2 (5 bases). The ends were cut back, 3 bases at V and 0 bases at J, with 12 bases in the middle. Germline V CDR1 and CDR2: SQVTM, ANQGSEA. The CDR3 has 16 amino acids. CDR3 sequence (DNA): TGCAGCGTTGAGAAAGGAGGACTCTCTGGGGCCAACGTCCTGACTTTC. As protein: CSVEKGGLSGANVLTF.

The chain joins TRBV6-6 to TRBJ1-1; possible D gene TRBD1, 5 bases. With 6 bases removed from V and 7 bases from J, the gap between germline ends came to 18 bases. This CDR3 has 14 amino acids. The germline CDR1 and CDR2 sequences are MNHNY and SVGAGI (reference sequence). CDR3 bases: TGTGCCAGCAGCTACGGGGGGAGCTCCCTTGAAGCTTTCTTT. It encodes CASSYGGSSLEAFF.

The chain links TRBV6-4 to TRBJ2-2; 7 bases align to TRBD1. J lost 4 bases, V lost 0 bases, and 5 bases had no gene match. The CDR3 length is 16 residues. Germline assignment: CDR1 MRHNA and CDR2 SNTAGT. The CDR3 DNA follows: TGTGCCAGCAGTGACTCCTACAGGGGATTCACCGGGGAGCTGTTTTTT. Amino acids: CASSDSYRGFTGELFF.

This chain uses TRBV4-3 with TRBJ2-6, with a weak D call TRBD1 (6 bases). V was trimmed by 2 bases and J by 0 bases, leaving 14 bases between them. Germline values: CDR1 LGHNA, CDR2 YSLEER. The CDR3 consists of 18 residues. For the CDR3, the DNA is TGCGCCAGCAGCCAAACAGGGACATACGTCTCTGGGGCCAACGTCCTGACTTTC. Translated, it gives CASSQTGTYVSGANVLTF.